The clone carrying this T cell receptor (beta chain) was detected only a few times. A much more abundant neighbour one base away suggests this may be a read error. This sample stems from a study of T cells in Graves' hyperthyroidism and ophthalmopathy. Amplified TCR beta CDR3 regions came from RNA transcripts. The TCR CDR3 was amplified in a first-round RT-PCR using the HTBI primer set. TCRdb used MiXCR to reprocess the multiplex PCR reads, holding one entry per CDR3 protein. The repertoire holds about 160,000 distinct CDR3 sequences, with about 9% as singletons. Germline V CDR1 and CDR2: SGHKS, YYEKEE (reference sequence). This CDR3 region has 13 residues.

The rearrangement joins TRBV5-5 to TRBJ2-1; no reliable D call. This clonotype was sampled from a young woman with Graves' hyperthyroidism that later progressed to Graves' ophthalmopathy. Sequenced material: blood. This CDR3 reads CASSLGTENVQFF. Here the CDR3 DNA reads TGTGCCAGCAGCTTGGGGACCGAGAATGTGCAGTTCTTC.